This T cell receptor beta chain was obtained from a study of blood T cell repertoires in COVID-19. Turning to the study itself: The United States, Italy and Spain were the sources of the acute and convalescent COVID-19 samples. T cells, B-cell-depleted T cells, or PBMCs supplied cDNA or gDNA.

Trimming cost V 1 base and J 0 bases, with 13 bases left between them. Germline CDR1 LGHDT, CDR2 YNNKEL (reference sequence). The CDR3 has 17 amino acids. Original processing notes: How many nucleated cells were present was estimated from reference gene primer amplification. The table came from immunoSEQ multiplex PCR; TCRdb's copy has only in-frame clones and leaves some out. V and J calls and clone size are given by that table; D and trimming were obtained from the DNA. The table shows roughly 330,000 clones, with around four fifths occurring only once. The sample consisted of peripheral blood. The origin of this receptor is a woman between 50 and 59 years old with acute or convalescent COVID-19. The J gene is TRBJ2-1, the V gene TRBV3-1 (or the pseudogene TRBV3-2); D is possibly TRBD2 (6 bases). The CDR3 bases are TGTGCCAGCAGCCAAGCCTGGAGGGCCGCCTCCTACAATGAGCAGTTCTTC. Protein: CASSQAWRAASYNEQFF.